The 2 T cell receptor beta chains given below trace back to one sample, sequenced in a study of T cells in localized non-small cell lung cancer. Sequencing used immunoSEQ multiplex PCR; TCRdb keeps in-frame clones, though not all of them. The data show 20,000 to 25,000 clones, roughly 84% seen once. This specimen consisted of PBMCs, obtained before any cancer treatment. Source of these receptors: a woman aged 35 to 69 with stage II squamous cell lung carcinoma.

This sequence joins TRBV28 and TRBJ1-5; TRBD1 might be the D (6 bases). This CDR3 has 14 amino acids. V lost 7 bases and J 9 bases, leaving 19 bases between the germline ends. From germline, CDR1 is MDHEN and CDR2 SYDVKM. CDR3 loop: CASTWDTNVSPQHF. The CDR3 DNA reads as TGTGCCAGCACCTGGGACACCAATGTATCGCCCCAGCATTTT.

This clone has a handful of counts. The chain joins TRBV2 to TRBJ2-3, with 8 bases matching TRBD2. The V segment lost 8 bases and the J segment 4 bases; nucleotides outside the gene matches: 5. The CDR3 consists of 13 residues. The germline V gene encodes CDR1 SNHLY and CDR2 FYNNEI. DNA of the CDR3: TGTGCCAGCGTAGCGGGAAGGGCAGATACGCAGTATTTT. Amino acids: CASVAGRADTQYF.